Shown below are 24 T cell receptor beta chains from a single sample sequenced in a study of blood T cell repertoires in COVID-19. Clones were sequenced by immunoSEQ multiplex PCR, and TCRdb holds only the in-frame ones, with some missing. Among about 100,000 clones listed, roughly 90% were seen once. Specimen: peripheral blood. The receptors here all came from a human donor with active COVID-19. The donor label of this sample is uncertain.

This chain links TRBV28 with TRBJ1-1; 9 bases match TRBD1. Germline CDR1 and CDR2: MDHEN and SYDVKM. The CDR3 consists of 13 residues. V trimming: 6 bases; J trimming: 6 bases; junction bases outside the gene matches: 5. The CDR3 reads CASSTGGRAEAFF. The CDR3 coding sequence is TGTGCCAGCAGCACAGGGGGCAGGGCTGAAGCTTTCTTT. Full variable domain (rest looked up from reference TRBV28 and TRBJ1-1): DVKVTQSSRYLVKRTGEKVFLECVQDMDHENMFWYRQDPGLGLRLIYFSYDVKMKEKGDIPEGYSVSREKKERFSLILESASTNQTSMYLCASSTGGRAEAFFGQGTRLTVV.

DNA of the CDR3: TGTGCCAGCAGCCCCCGGGGGGTTGGGTCGAACACCGGGGAGCTGTTTTTT. The encoded protein is CASSPRGVGSNTGELFF. The chain employs TRBV5-6 and TRBJ2-2; TRBD2 matches 7 bases. The CDR3 totals 17 residues. V shed 4 bases and J 0 bases; nucleotides not matched to a gene: 9. Germline V gives CDR1 SGHDT, CDR2 YYEEEE.

This chain uses TRBV7-2 with TRBJ2-7; D perhaps matches TRBD2 (5 bases). The V gene lost 4 bases and the J gene lost 6 bases, with 13 bases spanning the gap. Germline V gene lookup returns CDR1 SGHTA and CDR2 FQGNSA. The CDR3 consists of 13 residues. CDR3 DNA sequence: TGTGCCAGCAGCTACGACTACCGCGTCGAGCAGTACTTC. Translated, it gives CASSYDYRVEQYF.

The chain uses TRBV18 and TRBJ1-5, with TRBD1 identical over 7 bases. Germline V gives CDR1 KGHSH, CDR2 LQKENI. The junction had 10 bases not matched to a gene; V was cut back by 8 bases and J by 6 bases. The CDR3 has 14 amino acids. The CDR3, as DNA: TGTGCCAGCGCCAGACAGGGCGAGGGTCAGCCCCAGCATTTT. Translated, it gives CASARQGEGQPQHF.

The chain employs TRBV30 and TRBJ1-2; 9 bases map to TRBD1. The CDR3 runs 15 residues. The germline gives CDR1 GTSNPN, CDR2 SVGIG (reference sequence). V lost 4 bases to trimming and J lost 3 bases; unmatched junction nucleotides: 9. DNA of the CDR3: TGTGCCTGGACTACAATTAGGACAGGGGACTATGGCTACACCTTC. Its translation is CAWTTIRTGDYGYTF.

For this clone: The germline gene is not matched at one end of the junction; a read error may be the cause. This sequence joins TRBV11-2 and TRBJ2-1, with 12 bases aligning to TRBD2. Per germline, CDR1 SGHAT and CDR2 FQNNGV. The CDR3 length is 21 residues. The CDR3 bases are TGTGCCAGCAGTTTAGTGCCTCGGCTGGGGCTAGCGGGGGGGTCCTACAATGAGCAGTTCTTC. Protein: CASSLVPRLGLAGGSYNEQFF.

The genes are TRBV3-1 (or the pseudogene TRBV3-2) and TRBJ1-1; 7 bases line up with TRBD1. After removal of 5 bases from V and 4 bases from J, the junction contained 7 bases not matched to a gene. The CDR3 is 14 residues long. CDR1 and CDR2 from the germline V gene are LGHDT and YNNKEL (reference sequence). The CDR3 nucleotides are TGTGCCAGCAGCTCCAACAGGGGAAGCACTGAAGCTTTCTTT. As protein: CASSSNRGSTEAFF.

The chain has TRBV11-2 and TRBJ2-1; D is ambiguous. V dropped 0 bases and J dropped 6 bases, with 3 bases sitting between them. CDR3 length: 12 amino acids. Germline V gene data show CDR1 as SGHAT and CDR2 as FQNNGV. The CDR3 sequence: CASSLEANEQFF. Written as DNA, the CDR3 is TGTGCCAGCAGCTTAGAGGCCAATGAGCAGTTCTTC.

The rearrangement links TRBV19 to TRBJ2-4, with TRBD2 as a possible D gene (6 bases). This CDR3 spans 17 amino acids. The V gene's germline CDR1 is LNHDA and CDR2 SQIVND (reference sequence). Trimming took 11 bases from V and 1 from J, leaving 24 bases between them. The CDR3 here is CARDGAAGIRAKNIQYF. CDR3 DNA sequence: TGTGCCCGCGACGGGGCAGCGGGTATTAGGGCCAAAAACATTCAGTACTTC.

The rearrangement links TRBV18 to TRBJ2-3, with a tentative D call TRBD1 (5 bases). The CDR3 extends over 16 amino acids. Germline loops: CDR1 KGHSH, CDR2 LQKENI. Trimming removed 0 bases at V and 1 base at J, with 11 bases between. DNA for the CDR3: TGTGCCAGCTCACCACCGGGGCTGGCGGGCACAGATACGCAGTATTTT. Translation: CASSPPGLAGTDTQYF.

The gene calls are TRBV5-1 and TRBJ2-6, with 9 bases identical to TRBD1. This CDR3 region has 20 residues. The germline V gene has CDR1 SGHRS and CDR2 YFSETQ. The ends lost 0 bases at V and 1 base at J; junction bases unmatched: 11. The CDR3, as DNA: TGCGCCAGCAGCTTGGAAGTGGTAGGGACAGGGAAATCTGGGGCCAACGTCCTGACTTTC. This codes for CASSLEVVGTGKSGANVLTF.

This sequence joins TRBV7-9 and TRBJ1-6; 8 bases align to TRBD1. The CDR3 consists of 16 residues. The germline CDR1 and CDR2 sequences are SEHNR and FQNEAQ (reference sequence). J lost 7 bases, V lost 2 bases, and 7 bases had no gene match. The CDR3 coding sequence is TGTGCCAGCAGCTTAATGGGGACAGGTTTAAATTCACCCCTCCACTTT. Translating gives CASSLMGTGLNSPLHF.

The chain links TRBV28 to TRBJ1-5; D is perhaps TRBD1 (6 bases). V shed 6 bases and J shed 2 bases, with 11 bases lying between them. The germline V gene encodes CDR1 MDHEN and CDR2 SYDVKM. This CDR3 comprises 14 residues. This chain's CDR3 is CASSSYRGNQPQHF. As DNA, the CDR3 is TGTGCCAGCAGCTCCTACAGGGGCAATCAGCCCCAGCATTTT.

This sequence joins TRBV29-1 and TRBJ2-1, with 7 nucleotides matching TRBD2. CDR1 is SQVTM, CDR2 ANQGSEA, per germline. This CDR3 has 13 amino acids. The ends lost 6 bases at V and 6 bases at J; junction bases unmatched: 8. The CDR3 DNA sequence: TGCAGCGTCGGACTAGTATTTGGCAATGAGCAGTTCTTC. It encodes CSVGLVFGNEQFF.

This rearrangement joins TRBV10-2 to TRBJ2-7; 7 nucleotides align to TRBD2. Trimming at V came to 5 bases and at J to 1 base, leaving 5 bases not matched to a gene. The CDR3 sequence is 14 residues long. The germline gives CDR1 WSHSY, CDR2 SAAADI. CDR3 sequence reads: CASSPGTISYEQYF. In DNA, the CDR3 is TGCGCCAGCAGTCCCGGGACTATATCCTACGAGCAGTACTTC.

The chain combines TRBV19 with TRBJ2-5; perhaps TRBD1 as D (6 bases). Trimming took off 4 bases at V and 7 bases at J, with 19 bases between the two ends. CDR1 is LNHDA and CDR2 is SQIVND in the germline V gene (reference sequence). CDR3 length: 15 residues. The CDR3 region has the DNA TGTGCCAGTAGTAAGGCAGGGGCCACCGGAACGACCCAGTACTTC. Translated, it gives CASSKAGATGTTQYF.

V usage is TRBV15 and J usage is TRBJ1-5, with 7 nucleotides matching TRBD1. V gave up 1 base and J gave up 1 base; unmatched junction bases: 4. Germline V gives CDR1 LNHNV, CDR2 YYDKDF (reference sequence). CDR3 length: 16 amino acids. The CDR3 sequence: CATSRAGGLSNQPQHF. CDR3 in DNA: TGTGCCACCAGCAGAGCAGGGGGTCTCAGCAATCAGCCCCAGCATTTT.

V gene TRBV20-1 combines with J gene TRBJ1-4; D uncertain. Trimming cost V 5 bases and J 7 bases, with 8 bases left between them. The CDR3 is 11 amino acids. Germline values: CDR1 DFQATT, CDR2 SNEGSKA (reference sequence). The CDR3 protein is CSAETSEKLFF. The DNA of the CDR3 is TGCAGTGCTGAGACTTCTGAAAAACTGTTTTTT.

The chain employs TRBV10-2 and TRBJ2-1, with 8 bases identical to TRBD1. J gave up 2 bases and V 6 bases, and 9 bases lay outside the gene matches. Germline CDR1 reads WSHSY; CDR2 reads SAAADI. CDR3 length: 16 residues. In nucleotides, the CDR3 is TGCGCCAGCAGCGGAAAAACAGGGGGGACCTACAATGAGCAGTTCTTC. Amino acids: CASSGKTGGTYNEQFF.

The rearrangement joins TRBV5-6 to TRBJ2-1, with D possibly TRBD2 on 5 matching bases. Deletions cut 4 bases from V and 6 bases from J, with 17 bases between. This CDR3 comprises 15 residues. Germline assignment: CDR1 SGHDT and CDR2 YYEEEE. CDR3 sequence: CASSTTKRGSNEQFF. CDR3 DNA sequence: TGTGCCAGCAGCACGACTAAGAGAGGCTCCAATGAGCAGTTCTTC.

This clone was observed a single time. The CDR3 sequence is CASSFRGHNSPLHF. CDR3 coding DNA: TGTGCCAGCAGTTTCCGGGGTCATAATTCACCCCTCCACTTT. This chain joins TRBV6-5 and TRBJ1-6; D uncertain. The germline gives CDR1 MNHEY, CDR2 SVGAGI. V lost 4 bases and J 5 bases, leaving 9 bases between the germline ends. The CDR3 has 14 amino acids.

The chain joins TRBV6-6 to TRBJ1-1; D is unclear. The V and J ends lost 2 bases and 5 bases respectively, with 9 bases between them. Per germline, CDR1 MNHNY and CDR2 SVGAGI (reference sequence). This CDR3 contains 13 residues. In DNA, the CDR3 is TGTGCCAGCAGTTACGATGGGAGGACTGAAGCTTTCTTT. Amino acid sequence: CASSYDGRTEAFF.

The chain is built from TRBV11-3 and TRBJ2-1; D perhaps matches TRBD2 (6 bases). This CDR3 comprises 15 residues. Germline CDR1 and CDR2: SGHNT and YENEEA. Trimming took off 4 bases at V and 5 bases at J, with 15 bases between the two ends. CDR3 DNA: TGTGCCAGCAGCTCCCACGGGGGACCGCACAATGAGCAGTTCTTC. It encodes CASSSHGGPHNEQFF.

This chain connects TRBV5-4 to TRBJ1-5, with D possibly being TRBD1 (6 bases). Trimming took off 4 bases at V and 6 bases at J, with 11 bases between the two ends. The CDR3 contains 13 residues. Germline V CDR1 and CDR2: SGHNT, YYREEE (reference sequence). CDR3 amino acids: CASSRDTSQPQHF. The CDR3 DNA sequence: TGTGCCAGCAGCCGGGACACGAGTCAGCCCCAGCATTTT.